One sample yielded the 12 T cell receptor beta chains listed below, sequenced in a study of identical twins. Each CDR3 protein is one row after TCRdb ran MiXCR on the 5' RACE reads. The sample consists of hundreds of thousands of distinct CDR3 sequences, about 7.1% of them appearing once. The same sample was also used in a study of yellow fever vaccine responses in identical twins.

Sequenced input: PBMCs. These receptors were obtained from a woman between 18 and 29 years old in good health.

This clonotype was seen a handful of times. The gene calls are TRBV3-1 and TRBJ2-7, with 7 bases fitting TRBD2. V shed 2 bases, J shed 1 base, and the junction held 2 bases outside the gene matches. The germline V gene has CDR1 LGHDT and CDR2 YNNKEL (reference sequence). The CDR3 runs to 14 residues. CDR3 nucleotides: TGTGCCAGCAGCCAACAAGCGGGGTCCTACGAGCAGTACGTC. Its protein is CASSQQAGSYEQYV.

This clonotype was counted at least ten times. In DNA, the CDR3 is TGTGCCAGCGGAGTTGGGTCAGGGGATGACGAGCAGTACTTC. Protein sequence: CASGVGSGDDEQYF. This chain uses TRBV12-3 or TRBV12-4 with TRBJ2-7; tentatively, D is TRBD1 (6 bases). This CDR3 is 14 amino acids long. V was cut by 8 bases and J by 5 bases, with 19 bases left in between.

This chain joins TRBV12-3 or TRBV12-4 and TRBJ1-1, with D perhaps TRBD1 (5 bases). The V end was cut by 7 bases, the J end by 10 bases, with 22 bases between. CDR3 length: 14 residues. In DNA form, the CDR3 reads TGTGCCAGCACCATCGGGGGTTCTCTCTCTCCAGCTTTCTTT. It is translated as CASTIGGSLSPAFF.

This clonotype occurred a few times. The chain joins TRBV10-3 to TRBJ1-2; maybe TRBD1 (5 bases). The CDR3 consists of 11 residues. Trimming left V 2 bases short and J 7 bases short, with 5 bases between. Germline lookup yields CDR1 ENHRY and CDR2 SYGVKD. CDR3 sequence: CAISEGAGYTF. CDR3 DNA sequence: TGTGCCATCAGTGAGGGGGCTGGCTACACCTTC.

This clonotype came up a few times. This rearrangement joins TRBV6-2 or TRBV6-3 to TRBJ2-1; 7 positions agree with TRBD2. The V gene end was trimmed by 8 bases and the J gene end by 6 bases; junction bases not matched to a gene: 10. The CDR3 is 14 residues long. Germline CDR1 MNHEY, CDR2 SVGEGT. The CDR3 DNA sequence: TGTGCCAGCGGAACCCCACGACTAGCCAATGAGCAGTTCTTC. Translating it yields CASGTPRLANEQFF.

The chain has TRBV2 and TRBJ2-1, with D perhaps assigned TRBD1 or TRBD2 (7 bases each). This CDR3 region has 14 residues. Looked up from germline, CDR1 is SNHLY and CDR2 is FYNNEI. The germline V and J ends were trimmed by 1 base and 9 bases, with 13 bases remaining between them. In DNA, the CDR3 is TGTGCCAGCAGTGAAGAACAGGGGAGGGTTGAGCAGTTCTTC. Residues: CASSEEQGRVEQFF. The full variable domain, its missing parts supplied by reference TRBV2 and TRBJ2-1, is EPEVTQTPSHQVTQMGQEVILRCVPISNHLYFYWYRQILGQKVEFLVSFYNNEISEKSEIFDDQFSVERPDGSNFTLKIRSTKLEDSAMYFCASSEEQGRVEQFFGPGTRLTVL.

This sequence joins TRBV4-1 and TRBJ2-1; the match to TRBD2 covers 7 bases. The CDR3 covers 16 residues. V was pared by 1 base and J by 4 bases, with 7 bases of the junction left unmatched. The germline V gene has CDR1 MGHRA and CDR2 YSYEKL. CDR3 region: CASSQAGGPPYNEQFF. The CDR3 nucleotides read TGCGCCAGCAGCCAAGCGGGGGGACCACCGTACAATGAGCAGTTCTTC.

This clonotype has a handful of counts. The rearrangement joins TRBV29-1 to TRBJ2-5; TRBD1 agrees at 8 bases. In germline, CDR1 is SQVTM, CDR2 ANQGSEA. The J segment lost 6 bases and the V segment lost 7 bases, leaving 13 bases of the junction unmatched. CDR3 size: 14 residues. CDR3 bases: TGCAGCGCGTCTGACAGGGGAATGTGGAAGACCCAGTACTTC. Translated, it gives CSASDRGMWKTQYF.

J is TRBJ2-1 and V is TRBV5-1; the D is unclear. Trimming cost V 5 bases and J 2 bases, with 17 bases left between them. The V gene's germline CDR1 is SGHRS and CDR2 YFSETQ. The CDR3 runs 16 residues. The CDR3 DNA is TGCGCCAGCAGTCCCATAGTGGTTTCGACCTACAATGAGCAGTTCTTC. Translated, it gives CASSPIVVSTYNEQFF.

The table lists this clonotype with many counts. V is TRBV24-1 and J is TRBJ2-5; D ambiguous. There are 12 residues in the CDR3. V was shortened by 2 bases and J by 5 bases, with 5 bases between the two germline ends. Germline CDR1 KGHDR, CDR2 SFDVKD. CDR3 bases: TGTGCCACCAGTGATTATCAGGAGACCCAGTACTTC. This encodes CATSDYQETQYF.

This sequence joins TRBV7-9 and TRBJ2-7; 10 bases map to TRBD1. This CDR3 is 14 amino acids long. Trimming cost V 6 bases and J 3 bases; bases outside gene matches: 5. Germline V gene data show CDR1 as SEHNR and CDR2 as FQNEAQ (reference sequence). In nucleotides, the CDR3 is TGTGCCAGCAGGAGCGGGACAGGGGACTACGAGCAGTACTTC. This encodes CASRSGTGDYEQYF. The full variable domain, rest sourced from reference TRBV7-9 and TRBJ2-7, is DTGVSQNPRHKITKRGQNVTFRCDPISEHNRLYWYRQTLGQGPEFLTYFQNEAQLEKSRLLSDRFSAERPKGSFSTLEIQRTEQGDSAMYLCASRSGTGDYEQYFGPGTRLTVT.

Worth noting for this clonotype: This may stem from a read error, because a much larger clone lies one nucleotide away. The chain employs TRBV3-1 and TRBJ2-1; no definite D call. Trimming removed 1 base at V and 0 bases at J, with 4 bases between. The CDR3 consists of 14 residues. Germline-derived CDR1 and CDR2 are LGHDT and YNNKEL (reference sequence). The CDR3: CASSQVDSYNEQFF. For the CDR3, the DNA is TGTGCCAGCAGCCAAGTGGACTCCTACAATGAGCAGTTCTTC.